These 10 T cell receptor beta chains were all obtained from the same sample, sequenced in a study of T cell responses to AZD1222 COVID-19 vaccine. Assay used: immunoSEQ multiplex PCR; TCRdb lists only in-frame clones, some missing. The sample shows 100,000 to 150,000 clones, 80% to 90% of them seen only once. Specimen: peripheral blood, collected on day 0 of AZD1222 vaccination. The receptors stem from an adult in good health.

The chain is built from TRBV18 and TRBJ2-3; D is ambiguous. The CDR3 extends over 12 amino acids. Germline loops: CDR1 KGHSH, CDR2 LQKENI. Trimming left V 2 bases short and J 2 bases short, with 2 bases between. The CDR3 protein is CASSPYTDTQYF. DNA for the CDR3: TGTGCCAGCTCACCATACACAGATACGCAGTATTTT.

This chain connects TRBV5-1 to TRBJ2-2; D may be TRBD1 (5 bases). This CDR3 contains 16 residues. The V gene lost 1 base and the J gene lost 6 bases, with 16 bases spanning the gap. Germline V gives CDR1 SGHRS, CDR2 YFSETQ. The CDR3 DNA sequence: TGCGCCAGCAGCTTGAGGGCCACTCAGGGCGCCGGGGAGCTGTTTTTT. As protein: CASSLRATQGAGELFF.

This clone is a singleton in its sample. CDR3 sequence reads: CASSMGTVRSEAFF. The CDR3 DNA reads TGTGCCAGTAGTATGGGGACAGTCCGTTCAGAGGCTTTCTTT. The chain has TRBV19 and TRBJ1-1; 7 bases are a match to TRBD1. V dropped 3 bases and J dropped 11; count of bases not matched to a gene: 12. CDR1 LNHDA and CDR2 SQIVND come from the germline V gene (reference sequence). This CDR3 has 14 residues.

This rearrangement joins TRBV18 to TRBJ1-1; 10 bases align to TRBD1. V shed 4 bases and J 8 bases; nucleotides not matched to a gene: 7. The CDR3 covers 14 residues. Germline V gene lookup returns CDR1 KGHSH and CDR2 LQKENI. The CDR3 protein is CASSHQLDRGEAFF. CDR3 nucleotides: TGTGCCAGCTCACATCAACTGGACAGGGGGGAAGCTTTCTTT.

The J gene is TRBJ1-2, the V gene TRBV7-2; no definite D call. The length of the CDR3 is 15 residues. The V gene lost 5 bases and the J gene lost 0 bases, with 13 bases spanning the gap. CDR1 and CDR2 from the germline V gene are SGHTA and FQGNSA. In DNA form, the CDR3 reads TGTGCCAGCAGCCCCCCGGGCGGTACTAACTATGGCTACACCTTC. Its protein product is CASSPPGGTNYGYTF.

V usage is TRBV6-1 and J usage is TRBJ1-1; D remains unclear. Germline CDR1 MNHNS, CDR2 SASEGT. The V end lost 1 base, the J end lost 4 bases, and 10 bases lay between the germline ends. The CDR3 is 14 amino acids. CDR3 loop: CASSEGPQTTEAFF. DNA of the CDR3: TGTGCCAGCAGTGAAGGGCCTCAGACCACTGAAGCTTTCTTT.

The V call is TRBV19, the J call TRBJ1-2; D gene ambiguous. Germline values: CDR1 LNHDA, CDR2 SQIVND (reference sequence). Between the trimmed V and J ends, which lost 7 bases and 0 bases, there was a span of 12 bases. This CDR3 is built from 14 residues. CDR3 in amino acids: CASKGRAPNYGYTF. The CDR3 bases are TGTGCCAGTAAAGGGAGGGCTCCTAACTATGGCTACACCTTC. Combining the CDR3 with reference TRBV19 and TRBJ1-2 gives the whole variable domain DGGITQSPKYLFRKEGQNVTLSCEQNLNHDAMYWYRQDPGQGLRLIYYSQIVNDFQKGDIAEGYSVSREKKESFPLTVTSAQKNPTAFYLCASKGRAPNYGYTFGSGTRLTVV.

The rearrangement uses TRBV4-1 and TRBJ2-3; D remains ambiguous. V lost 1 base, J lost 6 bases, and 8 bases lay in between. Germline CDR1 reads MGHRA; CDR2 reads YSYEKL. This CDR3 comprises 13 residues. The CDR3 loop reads CASSQVDEDTQYF. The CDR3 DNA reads TGCGCCAGCAGCCAAGTTGACGAGGATACGCAGTATTTT.

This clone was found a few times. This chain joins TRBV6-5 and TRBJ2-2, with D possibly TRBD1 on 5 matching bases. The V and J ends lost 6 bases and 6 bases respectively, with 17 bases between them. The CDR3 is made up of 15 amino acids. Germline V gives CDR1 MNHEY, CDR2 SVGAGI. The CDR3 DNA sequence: TGTGCCAGCAGGGCAGACTTGCAGGGATCCGGGGAGCTGTTTTTT. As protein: CASRADLQGSGELFF.

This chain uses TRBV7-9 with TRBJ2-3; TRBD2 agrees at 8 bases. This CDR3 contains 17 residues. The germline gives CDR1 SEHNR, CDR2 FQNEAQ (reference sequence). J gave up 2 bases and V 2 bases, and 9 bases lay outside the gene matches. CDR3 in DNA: TGTGCCAGCAGCTTACTAGATAGCGGGGACATCACAGATACGCAGTATTTT. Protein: CASSLLDSGDITDTQYF.